These 26 T cell receptor beta chains came from one sample sequenced in a study of beta chain features in type 1 diabetes. Findings and caveats of the study: All four CD4+ subsets of Type 1 diabetes patients contained TCRB CDR3s that were moderately but significantly shorter.

These receptors have no known antigen. Expressed TCRB transcripts got sequenced, as all isolated RNA was reverse transcribed. Using immunoSEQ multiplex PCR, the repertoire was profiled, and TCRdb retains in-frame clones only, with some absent. This table holds more than 200,000 clones, about a sixth found once. Sequences were obtained from naive CD4+ T cells from blood. These receptors were obtained from a man aged 25 to 40 with type 1 diabetes.

This clone was found a few times. CDR3 sequence (DNA): TGTGCCAGCAGCCCGGGACAGCAAGAGACCCAGTACTTC. Translating gives CASSPGQQETQYF. The V gene is TRBV7-2, the J gene TRBJ2-5; 7 positions match TRBD1. The CDR3 covers 13 residues. The germline gives CDR1 SGHTA, CDR2 FQGNSA. J lost 2 bases, V lost 5 bases, and 2 bases had no gene match.

In this sample, this clone turned up a few times. Other DNA sequences of this sample code for an identical CDR3. V gene TRBV14 combines with J gene TRBJ2-6, with D unresolved. Germline-derived CDR1 and CDR2 are SGHDN and FVKESK. The CDR3 runs to 13 residues. Trimming removed 6 bases at V and 0 bases at J, with 3 bases between. DNA of the CDR3: TGTGCCAGCAGGGACTCTGGGGCCAACGTCCTGACTTTC. Amino acid sequence: CASRDSGANVLTF.

This clone was detected only a few times. The chain carries TRBV29-1 and TRBJ1-2; D is possibly TRBD1 (6 bases). The CDR3 runs 13 residues. The ends were cut back, 4 bases at V and 0 bases at J, with 9 bases in the middle. Germline CDR1 and CDR2: SQVTM and ANQGSEA. CDR3: CSVATGPNYGYTF. The CDR3 DNA sequence: TGCAGCGTTGCCACAGGGCCTAACTATGGCTACACCTTC.

The V call is TRBV23-1, the J call TRBJ1-5, with D perhaps matching TRBD1 (6 bases). TRBV23-1 is labeled an ORF, and its function is uncertain. V was cut by 0 bases and J by 2 bases, with 14 bases left in between. This CDR3 region has 17 residues. CDR3 region: CASSQSPRGPRNQPQHF. The DNA for the CDR3 is TGCGCCAGCAGTCAATCCCCCAGGGGCCCCCGCAATCAGCCCCAGCATTTT.

The sample holds a few counts of this clone. The same CDR3 arises from other DNA sequences in this sample as well. This sequence joins TRBV30 and TRBJ2-4; 8 bases line up with TRBD1. V shed 6 bases and J 6 bases; nucleotides not matched to a gene: 4. CDR3 size: 12 residues. CDR1 GTSNPN and CDR2 SVGIG come from the germline V gene (reference sequence). The CDR3 nucleotides read TGTGCCTGTCTTGACAGGGGAAACATTCAGTACTTC. Encoded protein: CACLDRGNIQYF.

CDR3 residues: CAWSRKRTSDTGELFF. DNA for the CDR3: TGTGCCTGGAGTCGGAAAAGGACTAGCGACACCGGGGAGCTGTTTTTT. This chain uses TRBV30 with TRBJ2-2; 9 positions match TRBD2. The CDR3 covers 16 residues. The V and J ends lost 2 bases and 3 bases, in that order; junction bases with no gene match: 7. In germline, CDR1 is GTSNPN, CDR2 SVGIG (reference sequence).

J is TRBJ1-2 and V is TRBV5-6, with 8 bases aligning to TRBD1. Germline V gives CDR1 SGHDT, CDR2 YYEEEE. J lost 7 bases, V lost 0 bases, and 8 bases had no gene match. CDR3 length equals 15 residues. CDR3 region: CASSLGETGAGGYTF. The CDR3 nucleotides are TGTGCCAGCAGCTTGGGCGAGACAGGGGCAGGTGGCTACACCTTC.

J is TRBJ2-3 and V is TRBV29-1; possible D gene TRBD2, 6 bases. This CDR3 has 11 residues. With 4 bases removed from V and 4 bases from J, the gap between germline ends came to 6 bases. CDR1 SQVTM and CDR2 ANQGSEA come from the germline V gene. The CDR3 loop reads CSVASADTQYF. For the CDR3, the DNA is TGCAGCGTTGCTAGCGCAGATACGCAGTATTTT.

The chain uses TRBV6-6 and TRBJ2-7; a possible D gene is TRBD1 (6 bases). This CDR3 is 13 amino acids long. Germline V gives CDR1 MNHNY, CDR2 SVGAGI (reference sequence). V lost 5 bases to trimming and J lost 3 bases, with 11 bases between them. CDR3 DNA: TGTGCCAGCAGTCCTCAGGGGTACTACGAGCAGTACTTC. Its translation: CASSPQGYYEQYF.

This rearrangement joins TRBV29-1 to TRBJ2-7; 9 bases are shared with TRBD1. This CDR3 has 13 residues. V lost 6 bases and J lost 4; bases outside the gene matches: 7. Germline V CDR1 and CDR2: SQVTM, ANQGSEA. CDR3 region: CSVGDRAPYEQYF. The CDR3 DNA reads as TGCAGCGTGGGGGACAGGGCGCCTTACGAGCAGTACTTC.

This clone showed up just a few times. This chain links TRBV6-5 with TRBJ2-7; 7 bases fit TRBD1. Germline CDR1 and CDR2: MNHEY and SVGAGI. The CDR3 loop spans 14 amino acids. V lost 2 bases to trimming and J lost 0 bases; unmatched junction nucleotides: 1. The CDR3 sequence: CASSYRDSSYEQYF. The CDR3 DNA reads as TGTGCCAGCAGTTACCGGGACAGCTCCTACGAGCAGTACTTC.

This clone was observed a handful of times. The chain is built from TRBV29-1 and TRBJ2-3; a possible D gene is TRBD1 (5 bases). Germline values: CDR1 SQVTM, CDR2 ANQGSEA. Trimming removed 8 bases at V and 2 bases at J, with 17 bases between. There are 14 residues in the CDR3. The CDR3 protein is CSPLPAGYTDTQYF. CDR3 bases: TGCAGCCCCCTGCCCGCAGGGTACACAGATACGCAGTATTTT.

V and J are TRBV29-1 and TRBJ2-1, with D possibly being TRBD2 (6 bases). Per the germline V gene, CDR1 is SQVTM and CDR2 is ANQGSEA. This CDR3 spans 14 amino acids. Deletions cut 8 bases from V and 4 bases from J, with 18 bases between. This chain's CDR3 is CSLARGLSYNEQFF. In DNA form, the CDR3 reads TGCAGCCTCGCAAGGGGACTGTCATACAATGAGCAGTTCTTC.

The chain combines TRBV29-1 with TRBJ2-7; the D gene is possibly TRBD2 (6 bases). This CDR3 has 15 residues. In germline, CDR1 is SQVTM, CDR2 ANQGSEA. V was clipped by 4 bases and J by 7 bases, with 23 bases between them. As DNA, the CDR3 is TGCAGCGTTGGCAATTCTTACTACGACCGGGGGGAGCAGTACTTC. This encodes CSVGNSYYDRGEQYF.

This clone came up a few times. The chain has TRBV28 and TRBJ2-5; TRBD1 matches at 7 bases. The germline gives CDR1 MDHEN, CDR2 SYDVKM. CDR3 length: 13 amino acids. Trimming cost V 6 bases and J 5 bases; bases outside gene matches: 6. The CDR3 DNA reads TGTGCCAGCAGCGACAGGGCGGCCGAGACCCAGTACTTC. Amino acid sequence: CASSDRAAETQYF.

This clone occurred a few times. V and J are TRBV29-1 and TRBJ2-1; TRBD1 agrees at 7 bases. Germline CDR1 is SQVTM and CDR2 is ANQGSEA. After removal of 3 bases from V and 0 bases from J, the junction contained 5 bases not matched to a gene. The CDR3 contains 15 residues. Here the CDR3 reads CSVDGTVSSYNEQFF. Written as DNA, the CDR3 is TGCAGCGTTGATGGGACAGTAAGCTCCTACAATGAGCAGTTCTTC.

This clone has only a few counts. The rearrangement links TRBV7-2 to TRBJ2-1; D might be TRBD1 or TRBD2, each matching 5 bases. Deletions cut 5 bases from V and 5 bases from J, with 10 bases between. The CDR3 totals 13 residues. Looked up from germline, CDR1 is SGHTA and CDR2 is FQGNSA. DNA of the CDR3: TGTGCCAGCAGCGGGGGTGGGGACAATGAGCAGTTCTTC. This sequence encodes CASSGGGDNEQFF. Together with reference TRBV7-2 and TRBJ2-1, the CDR3 gives the full variable domain: GAGVSQSPSNKVTEKGKDVELRCDPISGHTALYWYRQSLGQGLEFLIYFQGNSAPDKSGLPSDRFSAERTGGSVSTLTIQRTQQEDSAVYLCASSGGGDNEQFFGPGTRLTVL.

Written as DNA, the CDR3 is TGTGCCACCAGCAGAGGAGGAGGGGCAGGGAATTACGAGCAGTACTTC. Its protein product is CATSRGGGAGNYEQYF. This rearrangement joins TRBV15 to TRBJ2-7; D is perhaps TRBD2 (6 bases). Germline V lookup: CDR1 LNHNV, CDR2 YYDKDF (reference sequence). This CDR3 contains 16 residues. Deletions cut 1 base from V and 4 bases from J, with 17 bases between.

This clone was seen a handful of times. The gene calls are TRBV30 and TRBJ2-2; D gene unclear. There are 14 residues in the CDR3. Deletions cut 0 bases from V and 5 bases from J, with 10 bases between. Looked up from germline, CDR1 is GTSNPN and CDR2 is SVGIG (reference sequence). The CDR3 nucleotides read TGTGCCTGGAGTGTACTCTCGAGTACCGGGGAGCTGTTTTTT. Protein sequence: CAWSVLSSTGELFF.

The chain has TRBV7-2 and TRBJ2-7; TRBD2 matches at 7 bases. Germline CDR1 reads SGHTA; CDR2 reads FQGNSA. J was trimmed by 7 bases and V by 5 bases; bases with no gene match: 11. CDR3 length: 14 amino acids. The CDR3 region is CASSRVLGGGEQYF. The CDR3 DNA follows: TGTGCCAGCAGCCGGGTACTTGGGGGAGGGGAGCAGTACTTC. The full variable domain, completed using reference TRBV7-2 and TRBJ2-7, is GAGVSQSPSNKVTEKGKDVELRCDPISGHTALYWYRQSLGQGLEFLIYFQGNSAPDKSGLPSDRFSAERTGGSVSTLTIQRTQQEDSAVYLCASSRVLGGGEQYFGPGTRLTVT.

A word on this clone: The same CDR3 can be traced to other DNA sequences in this sample. The chain links TRBV4-3 to TRBJ2-1, with 13 bases that match TRBD2. Germline V gene lookup returns CDR1 LGHNA and CDR2 YSLEER. This CDR3 has 15 residues. V gave up 3 bases and J gave up 4 bases; unmatched junction bases: 0. CDR3 sequence reads: CASSQGLAGYNEQFF. The CDR3 DNA sequence: TGCGCCAGCAGCCAGGGACTAGCGGGGTACAATGAGCAGTTCTTC.

As concerns this clone: The same CDR3 is also encoded by other DNA sequences in this sample. The chain recombines TRBV28 with TRBJ1-4; no reliable D call. Looked up from germline, CDR1 is MDHEN and CDR2 is SYDVKM. The germline V and J ends were trimmed by 3 bases and 8 bases, with 7 bases remaining between them. The CDR3 sequence is 12 residues long. Here the CDR3 reads CASSLGREKLFF. CDR3 DNA: TGTGCCAGCAGTTTGGGCAGGGAAAAACTGTTTTTT. The full variable domain, rest sourced from reference TRBV28 and TRBJ1-4, is DVKVTQSSRYLVKRTGEKVFLECVQDMDHENMFWYRQDPGLGLRLIYFSYDVKMKEKGDIPEGYSVSREKKERFSLILESASTNQTSMYLCASSLGREKLFFGSGTQLSVL.

This clone was counted only a few times. This chain uses TRBV28 with TRBJ2-7; 9 positions match TRBD2. V shed 2 bases, J shed 5 bases, and the junction held 7 bases outside the gene matches. The CDR3 consists of 15 residues. Germline-derived CDR1 and CDR2 are MDHEN and SYDVKM. In nucleotides, the CDR3 is TGTGCCAGCAGTTTAGTGGCGGGAGGGCCCGACGAGCAGTACTTC. The encoded protein is CASSLVAGGPDEQYF.

The J gene is TRBJ2-3, the V gene TRBV25-1, with TRBD1 matching 9 bases. V lost 1 base and J lost 6; bases outside the gene matches: 11. Looked up from germline, CDR1 is MGHDK and CDR2 is SYGVNS. CDR3 size: 17 residues. DNA of the CDR3: TGTGCCAGCAGTGAATCCCCCACAGGGGGCTGGGTGGATACGCAGTATTTT. Its translation is CASSESPTGGWVDTQYF.

A few counts support this clone. The CDR3 spells CASSPVGSTDTQYF. The CDR3 DNA follows: TGTGCCAGCTCACCGGTCGGCAGCACAGATACGCAGTATTTT. This chain uses TRBV18 with TRBJ2-3; D is unclear. Per germline, CDR1 KGHSH and CDR2 LQKENI. Trimming took 3 bases from V and 0 from J, leaving 7 bases between them. CDR3 length: 14 residues.

This clone has a handful of counts. The chain combines TRBV14 with TRBJ2-1, with 12 positions matching TRBD2. Germline values: CDR1 SGHDN, CDR2 FVKESK. The CDR3 consists of 14 residues. The junction had 5 bases not matched to a gene; V was cut back by 4 bases and J by 10 bases. The CDR3 loop reads CASSRGLAGIEQFF. The CDR3 DNA reads as TGTGCCAGCAGCCGCGGACTAGCGGGAATCGAGCAGTTCTTC.